Listed here is a single T cell receptor beta chain. This entry is derived from a study of blood T cell repertoires in COVID-19. Between the trimmed V and J ends, which lost 4 bases and 6 bases, there was a span of 22 bases. The CDR3 consists of 18 residues. Germline V gene sequence: CDR1 LNHNV, CDR2 YYDKDF (reference sequence). Generated by immunoSEQ multiplex PCR, the TCRdb table keeps only in-frame clones and is missing some. Of 95,000 to 120,000 clones listed, more than 80% are singletons. The rearrangement links TRBV15 to TRBJ2-6; D is perhaps TRBD2 (7 bases). The sample comprised peripheral blood. The clonotype was recovered from a woman aged 40 to 50 with acute or convalescent COVID-19. This CDR3 reads CATSKRGGQGPMANVLTF. The CDR3 coding sequence is TGTGCCACCAGCAAAAGGGGGGGGCAGGGTCCAATGGCCAACGTCCTGACTTTC. Filled out from reference TRBV15 and TRBJ2-6, the complete variable domain reads DAMVIQNPRYQVTQFGKPVTLSCSQTLNHNVMYWYQQKSSQAPKLLFHYYDKDFNNEADTPDNFQSRRPNTSFCFLDIRSPGLGDTAMYLCATSKRGGQGPMANVLTFGAGSRLTVL.